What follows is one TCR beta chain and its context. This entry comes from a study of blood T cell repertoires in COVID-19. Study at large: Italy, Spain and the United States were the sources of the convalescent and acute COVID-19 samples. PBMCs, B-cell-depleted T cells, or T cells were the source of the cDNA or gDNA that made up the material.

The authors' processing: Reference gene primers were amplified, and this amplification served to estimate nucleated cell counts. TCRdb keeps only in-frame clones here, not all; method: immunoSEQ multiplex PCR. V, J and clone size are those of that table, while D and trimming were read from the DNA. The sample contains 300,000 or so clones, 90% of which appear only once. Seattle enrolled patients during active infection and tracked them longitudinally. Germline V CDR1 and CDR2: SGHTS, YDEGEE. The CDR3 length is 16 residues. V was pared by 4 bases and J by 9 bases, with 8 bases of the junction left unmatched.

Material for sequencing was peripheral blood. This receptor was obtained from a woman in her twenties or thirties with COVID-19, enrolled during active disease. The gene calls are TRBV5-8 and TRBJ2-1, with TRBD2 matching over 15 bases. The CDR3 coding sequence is TGTGCCAGCAGCACAGGACTAGCGGGAGGGCCAAGTGAGCAGTTCTTC. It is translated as CASSTGLAGGPSEQFF.